This T cell receptor beta chain originates from a study of tumor-infiltrating lymphocytes in localized non-small cell lung cancer (dated by TCRdb to the early 2020s). A note on the overall study: The cohort included patients whose samples were collected after neoadjuvant chemotherapy, as well as both smokers and never-smokers and several histologies. Each patient provided resected tumor tissue plus uninvolved lung tissue from the same patient, with the uninvolved lung tissue described as non-adjacent to the tumor. Flow cytometry, multiplex immunofluorescence, RNA-seq, exome sequencing and proteomics were applied to the same patients as TCR sequencing, which was one of several integrated assays. The overall ICON cohort comprised around 150 surgical patients with localized non-small cell lung cancer whose tumors were resected. The paired tumor versus uninvolved lung comparison of immunoSEQ T-cell fraction included fewer than 65 patients. Broad study findings and their caveats: Recurrence-free survival showed no association with tumor T-cell fraction measured by TCR sequencing (p = 0.61). TCR-derived T-cell fraction did not differ between the flow cytometry-defined immunotypes IM1 (good prognosis) and IM2 (poor prognosis). Higher T cell infiltration in tumors than in uninvolved lung tissue was supported by TCRbeta sequencing, consistent with immunofluorescence CD3 counts. Assay coverage differed among patients according to how much tissue was available, so only a subset of the cohort had TCR sequencing. Because different pieces of the same tissue were used for different assays, technical variation could not be separated from intratumor heterogeneity.

Details on this clone: Its specific antigen is unknown. Qualities for individual bases were not recorded, and no much larger clone is one base off.

ICON enrollment began in the first half of 2016, and the last patient was enrolled in 2018. From a subcohort of 60 to 90 patients, fresh tumor and matched uninvolved tissue were collected for in-depth immune analyses, including TCR sequencing. DNA for TCR sequencing was isolated from bulk tissue, and no cell sorting was done. As encoded in the germline V gene, CDR1 is MGHDK while CDR2 is SYGVNS. Trimming removed 7 bases from V and 1 base from J, leaving 8 bases between the germline ends. Counted from cysteine to phenylalanine, this CDR3 has 13 amino acids. Only CDR3 DNA remains: 39 bases, in frame from the first base. TCR sequencing with the immunoSEQ assay provided the T-cell fraction in tumor and uninvolved lung tissue. From the authors' description of their analysis: For survival analysis, patients were split into high (upper tertile) and low (lower two tertiles) T-cell fraction groups and compared by log-rank test. A signed-rank test was used to test differences in T-cell fraction between paired tumor and uninvolved lung samples. Here the immuneACCESS table is served through TCRdb, limited to in-frame sequences with V and J called. Missing clones are a known gap in these copies; in checked studies unresolved V genes cover under half, and the rest lacks a known reason. V, J and clone size reflect that table, while D and trimming were determined from the DNA. This sample is represented by around 23,000 clones; 73% of them were singletons. The ten largest make up approximately 6.3% of the sample.

The TCR sequence derives from a human donor with non-small cell lung cancer. The sequenced sample consisted of lung tumor tissue. The V and J genes are TRBV25-1 and TRBJ1-3; too little of a D gene remains to name it. The DNA sequence is given as TGTGCCAGCATAGGGAATTCTGGAAACACCATATATTTT. This yields the protein CASIGNSGNTIYF.